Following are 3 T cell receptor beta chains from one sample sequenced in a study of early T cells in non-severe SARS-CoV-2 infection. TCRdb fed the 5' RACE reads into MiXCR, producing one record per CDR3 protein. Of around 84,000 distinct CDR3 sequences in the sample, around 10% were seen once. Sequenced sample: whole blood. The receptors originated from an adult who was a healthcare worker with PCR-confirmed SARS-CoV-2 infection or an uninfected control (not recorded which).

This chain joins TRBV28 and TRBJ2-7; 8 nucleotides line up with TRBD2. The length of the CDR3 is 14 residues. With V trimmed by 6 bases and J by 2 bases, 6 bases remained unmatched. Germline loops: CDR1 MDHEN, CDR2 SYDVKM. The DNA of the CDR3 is TGTGCCAGCAGGCGCAGCGGGGGAACCTACGAGCAGTACTTC. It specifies CASRRSGGTYEQYF. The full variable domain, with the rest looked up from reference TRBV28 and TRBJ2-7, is DVKVTQSSRYLVKRTGEKVFLECVQDMDHENMFWYRQDPGLGLRLIYFSYDVKMKEKGDIPEGYSVSREKKERFSLILESASTNQTSMYLCASRRSGGTYEQYFGPGTRLTVT.

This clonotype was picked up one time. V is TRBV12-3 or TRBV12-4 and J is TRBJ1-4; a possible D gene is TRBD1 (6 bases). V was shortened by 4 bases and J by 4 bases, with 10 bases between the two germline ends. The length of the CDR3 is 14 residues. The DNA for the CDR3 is TGTGCCAGCAGTTCCGGGACAAGTAATGAAAAACTGTTTTTT. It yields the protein CASSSGTSNEKLFF.

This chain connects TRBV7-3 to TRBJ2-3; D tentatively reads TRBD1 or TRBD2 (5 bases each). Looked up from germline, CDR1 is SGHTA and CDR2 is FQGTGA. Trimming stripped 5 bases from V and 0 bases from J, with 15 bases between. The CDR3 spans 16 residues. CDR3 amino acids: CASSPGRQPSTDTQYF. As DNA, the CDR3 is TGTGCCAGCAGCCCGGGACGGCAACCTAGCACAGATACGCAGTATTTT.